One sample yielded the 16 T cell receptor beta chains listed below, sequenced in a study of blood T cell repertoires in COVID-19. Data came from immunoSEQ multiplex PCR; TCRdb stores just in-frame clones and leaves some out. The sample has hundreds of thousands of clones, approximately 89% seen once. Sequenced material: peripheral blood. Source of these receptors: a woman between 45 and 60 years old who had recovered from COVID-19.

This clone was counted a single time. The rearrangement links TRBV12-3 or TRBV12-4 to TRBJ1-5, with D perhaps TRBD1 (6 bases). V dropped 5 bases and J dropped 7 bases, with 12 bases sitting between them. CDR3 length: 13 amino acids. CDR3 region: CASSHRELQPQHF. The CDR3 nucleotides read TGTGCCAGCAGTCACAGGGAATTGCAGCCCCAGCATTTT.

J is TRBJ2-1 and V is TRBV9; 7 positions agree with TRBD2. In germline, CDR1 is SGDLS, CDR2 YYNGEE. The ends lost 2 bases at V and 3 bases at J; junction bases unmatched: 8. The CDR3 sequence is 16 residues long. The CDR3 reads CASSVLAGDGYNEQFF. CDR3 coding DNA: TGTGCCAGCAGCGTTTTAGCGGGTGACGGCTACAATGAGCAGTTCTTC.

The chain has TRBV29-1 and TRBJ2-5; 8 bases map to TRBD2. This CDR3 has 13 amino acids. Germline V gene lookup returns CDR1 SQVTM and CDR2 ANQGSEA. The ends lost 6 bases at V and 0 bases at J; junction bases unmatched: 3. CDR3 bases: TGCAGCGTCGCCGGGGGGGACCAAGAGACCCAGTACTTC. Encoded protein: CSVAGGDQETQYF.

The rearrangement links TRBV28 to TRBJ2-7, with 16 bases lining up with TRBD2. Trimming took 8 bases from V and 4 from J; bases not matched to a gene: 5. Germline CDR1 is MDHEN and CDR2 is SYDVKM. The CDR3 consists of 15 residues. Here the CDR3 reads CASLGLAGGRYEQYF. CDR3 DNA: TGTGCCAGCTTGGGACTAGCGGGAGGGAGGTACGAGCAGTACTTC. Filled out from reference TRBV28 and TRBJ2-7, the complete variable domain reads DVKVTQSSRYLVKRTGEKVFLECVQDMDHENMFWYRQDPGLGLRLIYFSYDVKMKEKGDIPEGYSVSREKKERFSLILESASTNQTSMYLCASLGLAGGRYEQYFGPGTRLTVT.

The genes are TRBV7-8 and TRBJ2-3; maybe TRBD1 (6 bases). The CDR3 spans 12 residues. Germline V gene lookup returns CDR1 SGHVS and CDR2 FQNEAQ. With 5 bases removed from V and 12 bases from J, the gap between germline ends came to 15 bases. The CDR3 DNA sequence: TGTGCCAGCAGCCACCCAAAGGGGACACAGTATTTT. Its protein is CASSHPKGTQYF.

The chain is built from TRBV11-2 and TRBJ2-7; maybe TRBD2 (6 bases). V gave up 6 bases and J gave up 2 bases, with 17 bases separating them. Germline V gives CDR1 SGHAT, CDR2 FQNNGV. There are 15 residues in the CDR3. DNA of the CDR3: TGTGCCAGCAGGCGAATCGGACTACTTACCTACGAGCAGTACTTC. It codes for CASRRIGLLTYEQYF.

The chain combines TRBV5-6 with TRBJ1-4; TRBD1 matches 7 bases. Germline CDR1 is SGHDT and CDR2 is YYEEEE. The CDR3 spans 13 residues. J gave up 4 bases and V 4 bases, and 1 base lay outside the gene matches. Written as DNA, the CDR3 is TGTGCCAGCAGCGGGGACAGTAATGAAAAACTGTTTTTT. It is translated as CASSGDSNEKLFF.

This clone was seen only once. The CDR3, as DNA: TGTGCCAGCAGCCATCTCGGACAGGGAAGCTATGGCTACACCTTC. Translated, it gives CASSHLGQGSYGYTF. V and J are TRBV7-9 and TRBJ1-2; TRBD1 agrees at 8 bases. The CDR3 has 15 residues. Germline trimming cut 5 bases from V and 4 bases from J; bases unmatched to any gene: 9. Germline CDR1 and CDR2: SEHNR and FQNEAQ (reference sequence).

J is TRBJ1-2 and V is TRBV7-9; no clear D gene. The CDR3 runs 14 residues. Germline CDR1 is SEHNR and CDR2 is FQNEAQ (reference sequence). The V gene lost 1 base and the J gene lost 2 bases, with 8 bases spanning the gap. CDR3 residues: CASSLVSVNYGYTF. CDR3 bases: TGTGCCAGCAGCTTAGTGTCAGTAAACTATGGCTACACCTTC.

The table lists this clone with a count of one. The chain employs TRBV9 and TRBJ1-2; 11 bases match TRBD1. CDR3 length: 14 amino acids. CDR1 is SGDLS and CDR2 is YYNGEE in the germline V gene. V lost 5 bases and J lost 4; bases outside the gene matches: 4. CDR3 sequence: CASRSDRGLYGYTF. The CDR3 bases are TGTGCCAGCAGGTCGGACAGGGGGCTCTATGGCTACACCTTC.

The rearrangement joins TRBV5-1 to TRBJ2-1; a weak D match, TRBD1 (6 bases). This CDR3 comprises 13 residues. V was trimmed by 4 bases and J by 4 bases, leaving 9 bases between them. Germline assignment: CDR1 SGHRS and CDR2 YFSETQ. The CDR3 protein is CASSPDRYNEQFF. For the CDR3, the DNA is TGCGCCAGCAGCCCCGACAGGTACAATGAGCAGTTCTTC.

J is TRBJ1-3 and V is TRBV2; D remains ambiguous. Germline CDR1 is SNHLY and CDR2 is FYNNEI. The V end was cut by 8 bases, the J end by 0 bases, with 14 bases between. The CDR3 is made up of 15 amino acids. Written as DNA, the CDR3 is TGTGCCAGCCGGCGGGCGGCATACTCTGGAAACACCATATATTTT. This encodes CASRRAAYSGNTIYF.

The chain combines TRBV19 with TRBJ1-3, with D tentatively TRBD1 (6 bases). Trimming pared 7 bases from V and 0 bases from J, leaving 13 bases between. The CDR3 sequence is 15 residues long. Per germline, CDR1 LNHDA and CDR2 SQIVND (reference sequence). This CDR3 is CASKTGPYSGNTIYF. The DNA for the CDR3 is TGTGCCAGTAAAACAGGGCCCTACTCTGGAAACACCATATATTTT.

V is TRBV4-2 and J is TRBJ2-3; tentative D call: TRBD2 (6 bases). The germline V gene has CDR1 LGHNA and CDR2 YNFKEQ. The CDR3 has 15 residues. Deletions cut 2 bases from V and 2 bases from J, with 11 bases between. DNA for the CDR3: TGTGCCAGCAGCCAACCTATAGCGGCCACAGATACGCAGTATTTT. Protein: CASSQPIAATDTQYF.

This chain links TRBV19 with TRBJ2-1; TRBD2 matches 13 bases. The ends lost 7 bases at V and 1 base at J; junction bases unmatched: 7. This CDR3 comprises 17 residues. Germline assignment: CDR1 LNHDA and CDR2 SQIVND (reference sequence). The CDR3: CASNPGLAGVSYNEQFF. CDR3 DNA sequence: TGTGCCAGTAACCCCGGACTAGCGGGGGTATCCTACAATGAGCAGTTCTTC.

This clone was counted a few times. V gene TRBV6-1 combines with J gene TRBJ2-1; a possible D gene is TRBD1 (5 bases). The CDR3 sequence is 13 residues long. With 7 bases removed from V and 4 bases from J, the gap between germline ends came to 11 bases. Per germline, CDR1 MNHNS and CDR2 SASEGT. CDR3 in DNA: TGTGCCAGCAACCCGACAGAATACAATGAGCAGTTCTTC. Translating gives CASNPTEYNEQFF.